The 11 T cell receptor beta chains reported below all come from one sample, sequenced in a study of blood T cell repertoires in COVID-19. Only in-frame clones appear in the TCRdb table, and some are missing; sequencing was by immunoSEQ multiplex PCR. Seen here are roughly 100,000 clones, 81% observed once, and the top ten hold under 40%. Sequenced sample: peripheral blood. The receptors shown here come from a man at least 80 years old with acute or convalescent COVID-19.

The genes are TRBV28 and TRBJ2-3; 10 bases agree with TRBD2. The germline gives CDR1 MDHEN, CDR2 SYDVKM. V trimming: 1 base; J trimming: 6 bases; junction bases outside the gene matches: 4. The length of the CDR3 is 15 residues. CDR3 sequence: CASSLLSSGSDTQYF. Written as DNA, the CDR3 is TGTGCCAGCAGTTTATTATCTAGCGGGAGCGATACGCAGTATTTT.

CDR3 DNA: TGCAGTGCTAGCCGGGAGTATGGCTACACCTTC. Protein product: CSASREYGYTF. V and J are TRBV20-1 and TRBJ1-2, with no clear D. This CDR3 region has 11 residues. Trimming took 3 bases from V and 5 from J, leaving 7 bases between them. Germline V gives CDR1 DFQATT, CDR2 SNEGSKA (reference sequence).

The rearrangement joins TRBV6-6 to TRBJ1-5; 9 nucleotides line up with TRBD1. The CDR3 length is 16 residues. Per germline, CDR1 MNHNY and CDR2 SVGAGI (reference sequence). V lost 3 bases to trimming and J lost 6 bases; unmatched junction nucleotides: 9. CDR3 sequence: CASSYTPTGGAQPQHF. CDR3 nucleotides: TGTGCCAGCAGTTATACCCCGACAGGGGGGGCTCAGCCCCAGCATTTT.

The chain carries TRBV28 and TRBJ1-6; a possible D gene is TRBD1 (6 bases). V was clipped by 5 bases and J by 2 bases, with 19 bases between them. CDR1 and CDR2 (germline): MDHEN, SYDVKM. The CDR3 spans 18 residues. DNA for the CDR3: TGTGCCAGCAGTCCCCCCTTGGGCAGGGACACCTATAATTCACCCCTCCACTTT. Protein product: CASSPPLGRDTYNSPLHF.

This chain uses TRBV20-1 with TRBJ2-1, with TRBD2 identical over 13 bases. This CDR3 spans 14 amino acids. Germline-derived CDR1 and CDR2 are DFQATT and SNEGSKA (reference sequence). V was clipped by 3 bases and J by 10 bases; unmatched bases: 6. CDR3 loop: CSASGTSGTLEQFF. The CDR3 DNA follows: TGCAGTGCTAGTGGGACTAGCGGGACCCTGGAGCAGTTCTTC.

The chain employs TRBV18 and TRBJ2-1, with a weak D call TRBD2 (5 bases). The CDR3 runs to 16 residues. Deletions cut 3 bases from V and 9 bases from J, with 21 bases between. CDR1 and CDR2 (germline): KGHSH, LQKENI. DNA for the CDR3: TGTGCCAGCTCACCGATCGCCCGGTTGGGAGACGGTGAGCAGTTCTTC. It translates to CASSPIARLGDGEQFF.

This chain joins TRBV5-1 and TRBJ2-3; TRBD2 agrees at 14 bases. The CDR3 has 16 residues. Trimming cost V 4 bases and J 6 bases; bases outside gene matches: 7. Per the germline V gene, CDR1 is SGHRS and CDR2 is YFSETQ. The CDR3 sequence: CASSAGLAGVSDTQYF. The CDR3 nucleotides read TGCGCCAGCAGCGCGGGACTAGCGGGAGTCTCTGATACGCAGTATTTT. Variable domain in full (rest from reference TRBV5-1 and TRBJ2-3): KAGVTQTPRYLIKTRGQQVTLSCSPISGHRSVSWYQQTPGQGLQFLFEYFSETQRNKGNFPGRFSGRQFSNSRSEMNVSTLELGDSALYLCASSAGLAGVSDTQYFGPGTRLTVL.

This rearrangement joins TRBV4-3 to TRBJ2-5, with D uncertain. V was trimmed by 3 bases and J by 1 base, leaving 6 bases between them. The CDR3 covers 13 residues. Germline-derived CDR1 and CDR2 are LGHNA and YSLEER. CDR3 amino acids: CASSQGPQETQYF. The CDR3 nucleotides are TGCGCCAGCAGCCAGGGCCCCCAAGAGACCCAGTACTTC.

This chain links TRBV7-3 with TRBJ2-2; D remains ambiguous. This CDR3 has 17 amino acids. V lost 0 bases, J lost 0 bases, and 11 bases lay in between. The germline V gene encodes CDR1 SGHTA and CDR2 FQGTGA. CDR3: CASSLTQAGSNTGELFF. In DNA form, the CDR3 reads TGTGCCAGCAGCTTAACTCAGGCCGGCTCGAACACCGGGGAGCTGTTTTTT.

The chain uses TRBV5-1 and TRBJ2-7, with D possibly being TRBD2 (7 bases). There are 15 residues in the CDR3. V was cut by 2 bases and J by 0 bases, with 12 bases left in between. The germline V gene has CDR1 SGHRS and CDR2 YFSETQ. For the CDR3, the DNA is TGCGCCAGCAGCTTTAGGGGGGGGAGCTCCTACGAGCAGTACTTC. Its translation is CASSFRGGSSYEQYF.

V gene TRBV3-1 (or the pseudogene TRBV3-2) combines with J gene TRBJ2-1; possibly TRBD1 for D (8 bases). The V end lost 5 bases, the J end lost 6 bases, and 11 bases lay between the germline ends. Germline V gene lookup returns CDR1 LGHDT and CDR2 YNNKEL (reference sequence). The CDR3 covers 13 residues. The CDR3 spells CASSYRGGNEQFF. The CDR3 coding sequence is TGTGCCAGCAGCTACAGGGGGGGCAATGAGCAGTTCTTC.